Detailed here is one T cell receptor beta chain. Which antigen it targets is not known. The sample holds no much larger clone one base away, and base qualities are not on file. The data were taken from a study of long-term antiretroviral therapy in people with HIV (dated by TCRdb to 2021 to 2024). In terms of the full investigation: The earliest samples were collected roughly a decade before the 2015 WHO recommendation for immediate ART, at a time when ART was usually postponed until CD4 counts fell. Eleven of the 30 participants with HIV were female. Whether ART initiation and durable HIV suppression were associated with changes in peripheral blood TRB repertoire composition and diversity was tested in a retrospective serial study. No cross-contamination during QIAcube processing was shown when test extractions of a monoclonal T-cell line were performed alongside about 33 polyclonal samples. The cohort contributed 150 to 200 cryopreserved PBMC samples from 30 to 35 adults with confirmed HIV infection, collected serially over a mean of 6 years (range 1-12).

Overall study outcomes, separate from this receptor: No data were available on ART adherence, viral resistance or therapy changes, limiting inferences about post-ART repertoire changes. Starting ART was linked to a significant rise in TRB diversity, yet even with long-term ART the diversity remained significantly lower than in transplant donor controls. Limited PBMC availability meant only the TCR beta chain was sequenced, without alpha chain pairing. Because cell numbers in pre-ART samples were limited, unsorted PBMC were profiled instead of sorted CD4+ and CD8+ T cells. Expanded TRB clones identified before ART initiation dominated the repertoire across all time points, though the dominance fluctuated and decreased in many PLHIV after ART. Narrower CDR3 length ranges were observed in HIV repertoires than in controls, and an antigen-experienced repertoire with only a slight naive shift after ART was suggested by the network structure. Samples dated from about 2003 to 2018, and the ART regimens used may be less effective than current ones.

To be included, a participant needed at least one PBMC sample from before ART initiation plus at least two post-ART samples. Every participant with HIV received treatment in the United States of America. Before DNA extraction, cryopreserved samples of 1-10 million PBMC were thawed and then washed. At the time of the earliest PBMC sample for each participant with HIV, ages ranged from about 23 to 60 years. Per participant, PBMC samples came from 1-4 timepoints prior to ART initiation and 2-8 timepoints following ART initiation, for a median of 7 samples. For every participant, serial HIV viral load, CD4+ T-cell count, ART history and demographic data were obtained. A Qiagen kit on a QIAcube was used to extract genomic DNA from unsorted PBMC, with samples processed in batches of 12. The immunoSEQ hsTCRB v3.0 assay was used at survey level resolution to sequence the TRB variable region. The targeted TRB sequencing depth was roughly 40,000-55,000 T-cell genomes per sample. An Illumina MiSeq with a v3 150-cycle kit was used to sequence the pooled TRB libraries. Per the authors' processing: Repertoire analysis was performed in R inside a reproducible Nextflow workflow that covered QC, data transformation and analysis. Custom analyses were implemented in LymphoSeq2, an R package for AIRR-Seq data exploration. Several samples that yielded fewer than 5000 total TRB sequences were excluded, so that under 200 HIV repertoires were analyzed. Among the 180 to 200 retained HIV repertoires, some 60 were collected before ART initiation and 120 to 140 were collected after ART initiation. Repertoires were downsampled to 5000 TRB nucleotide sequences, with summary statistics averaged over 100 downsampling iterations. Only TRB sequences with CDR3 regions of at least seven amino acids were retained for analysis. A Shannon entropy-derived clonality score and the Gini coefficient were used to measure diversity. In repertoire networks, the top 5000 CDR3 amino acid sequences were linked whenever an edit distance of one separated two sequences. For TRB CDR3 amino acid sequences, GLIPH2 was used to predict antigen specificity groups and MHC restriction. To flag known associations with CMV, EBV, HIV or tissue antigens, CDR3 amino acid sequences were compared against VDJdb and McPAS-TCR. Pre-ART, post-ART and control groups were compared with Wilcoxon signed-rank tests and Holm-Bonferroni correction. The table was pulled from immuneACCESS by TCRdb, which kept in-frame rearrangements only. Such tables lose some clones; where checked, under half of the loss comes from unresolved V genes, and the rest has no known cause. That table furnishes V, J and clone size, whereas the DNA furnished D and trimming. The sample contains about 21,000 clones, less than 85% of them found a single time. Roughly an eighth of the sample rests with the top ten.

The receptor was isolated from a woman aged 40 to 50 with HIV. The material was unsorted PBMCs, obtained less than 1.8 years before starting antiretroviral therapy.

The sequenced DNA: TGCGCCAGCAGCTTGGATGGGACAGCTCAAAACATTCAGTACTTC. Its product reads: CASSLDGTAQNIQYF. The chain joins TRBV5-1 to TRBJ2-4, with 7 junctional bases fitting TRBD1. V is trimmed back by 0 bases and J by 5 bases, and the junction contains 5 bases that no gene match accounts for. The germline V gene encodes CDR1 SGHRS and CDR2 YFSETQ. The CDR3 numbers 15 residues from cysteine through phenylalanine. This entry keeps only the CDR3 DNA: 45 bases, framed from base 1. Where the CDR3 stops, the reference TRBV5-1 and TRBJ2-4 genes take over; the full variable domain is KAGVTQTPRYLIKTRGQQVTLSCSPISGHRSVSWYQQTPGQGLQFLFEYFSETQRNKGNFPGRFSGRQFSNSRSEMNVSTLELGDSALYLCASSLDGTAQNIQYFGAGTRLSVL.